The entry that follows covers one TCR beta chain sequence. What it recognizes is unknown. This CDR3 is built from 13 residues. Germline loops: CDR1 SGHDN, CDR2 FVKESK. The ends were cut back, 4 bases at V and 2 bases at J, with 8 bases in the middle. This entry is derived from a study of T cell responses to AZD1222 COVID-19 vaccine. The study, taken as a whole, reports: Following two doses of AZD1222, Spike-specific TCR breadth and depth rose. Only six or seven AZD1222 recipients tested seropositive at baseline. Females made up more of the donors, who were largely white British, and clonal diversity may have come out too low. Repertoires were collected only later (after the peak T cell response had occurred).

Method: immunoSEQ multiplex PCR; TCRdb's copy keeps in-frame clones and lacks some. This sample has 150,000 to 200,000 clones, with under 95% found just once. This receptor was obtained from an adult who received the AZD1222 COVID-19 vaccine. The V and J genes are TRBV14 and TRBJ1-2; D gene ambiguous. The sequenced sample was peripheral blood, obtained 28 days after the second AZD1222 dose. The DNA of the CDR3 is TGTGCCAGCAGCCCCCTAAGGAACTATGGCTACACCTTC. Translated, it gives CASSPLRNYGYTF.